This record concerns one T cell receptor (beta chain) sequence. What it binds is unknown. From RNA transcripts, TCR beta CDR3 regions were amplified. Using the HTBI primer set, a first-round RT-PCR was run on the TCR CDR3. TCRdb re-derived calls from the multiplex PCR reads in MiXCR, one entry per CDR3 protein. The repertoire includes under 400,000 distinct CDR3 sequences, 16% of them detected once, and roughly 33% sits in the top ten. The data originate from a study of T cells in Graves' hyperthyroidism and ophthalmopathy. Study-wide findings and caveats: Within blood appeared most thyroid clonotypes that had expanded above 0.001.

V gave up 3 bases and J gave up 3 bases, with 12 bases separating them. Germline V gives CDR1 LNHDA, CDR2 SQIVND (reference sequence). The CDR3 is 14 amino acids. A roughly 9.7 ml volume of fresh peripheral blood provided the PBMCs. The chain carries TRBV19 and TRBJ2-7; D unclear. The receptor's source is a man aged 25-45 years with Graves' hyperthyroidism. The sample consisted of blood. The CDR3 DNA is TGTGCCAGTAGTATCTCGAGGTTTTACTACGAGCAGTACTTC. It specifies CASSISRFYYEQYF. Based on the CDR3 plus reference TRBV19 and TRBJ2-7, the full variable domain is DGGITQSPKYLFRKEGQNVTLSCEQNLNHDAMYWYRQDPGQGLRLIYYSQIVNDFQKGDIAEGYSVSREKKESFPLTVTSAQKNPTAFYLCASSISRFYYEQYFGPGTRLTVT.